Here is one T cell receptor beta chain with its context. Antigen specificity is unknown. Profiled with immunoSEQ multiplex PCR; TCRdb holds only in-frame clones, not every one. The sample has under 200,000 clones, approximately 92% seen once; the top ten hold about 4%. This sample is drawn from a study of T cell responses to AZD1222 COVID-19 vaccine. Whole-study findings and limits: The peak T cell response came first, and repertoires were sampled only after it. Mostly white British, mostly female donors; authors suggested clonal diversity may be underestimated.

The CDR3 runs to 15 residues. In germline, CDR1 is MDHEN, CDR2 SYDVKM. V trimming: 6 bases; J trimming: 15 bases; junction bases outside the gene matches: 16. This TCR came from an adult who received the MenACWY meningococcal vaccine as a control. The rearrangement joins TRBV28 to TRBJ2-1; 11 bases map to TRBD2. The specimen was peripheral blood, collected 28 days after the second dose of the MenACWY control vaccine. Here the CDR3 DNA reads TGTGCCAGCAGAAAGCCCGTAATAGCGGGAGGGCCATCGTTCTTC. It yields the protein CASRKPVIAGGPSFF.